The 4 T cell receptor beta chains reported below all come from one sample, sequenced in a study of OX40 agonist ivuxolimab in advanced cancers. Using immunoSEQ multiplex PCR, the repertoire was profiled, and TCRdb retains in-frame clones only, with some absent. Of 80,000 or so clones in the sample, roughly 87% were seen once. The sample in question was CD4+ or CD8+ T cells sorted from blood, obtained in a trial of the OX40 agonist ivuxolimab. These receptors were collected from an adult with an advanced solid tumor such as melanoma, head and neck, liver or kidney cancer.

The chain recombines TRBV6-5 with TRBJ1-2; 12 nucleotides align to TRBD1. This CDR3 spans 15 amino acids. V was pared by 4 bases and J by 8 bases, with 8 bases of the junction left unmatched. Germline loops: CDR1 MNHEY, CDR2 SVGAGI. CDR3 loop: CASSWGQGALGGYTF. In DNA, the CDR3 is TGTGCCAGCAGTTGGGGACAGGGGGCCCTTGGGGGCTACACCTTC.

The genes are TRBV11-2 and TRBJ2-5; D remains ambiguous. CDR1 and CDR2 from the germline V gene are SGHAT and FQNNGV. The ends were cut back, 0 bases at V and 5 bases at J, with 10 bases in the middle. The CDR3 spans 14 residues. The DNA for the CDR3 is TGTGCCAGCAGCTTAGATCTAATTACGGAGACCCAGTACTTC. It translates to CASSLDLITETQYF.

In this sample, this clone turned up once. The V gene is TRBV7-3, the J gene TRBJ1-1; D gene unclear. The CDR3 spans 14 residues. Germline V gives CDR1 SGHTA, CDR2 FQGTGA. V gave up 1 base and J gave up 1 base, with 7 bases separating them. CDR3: CASSLRAGNTEAFF. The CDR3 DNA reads TGTGCCAGCAGCTTAAGAGCAGGGAACACTGAAGCTTTCTTT.

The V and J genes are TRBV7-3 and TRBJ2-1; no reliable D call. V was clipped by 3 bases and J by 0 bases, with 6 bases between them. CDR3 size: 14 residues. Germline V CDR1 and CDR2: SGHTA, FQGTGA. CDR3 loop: CASSLVGSYNEQFF. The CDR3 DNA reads TGTGCCAGCAGCTTGGTGGGCTCCTACAATGAGCAGTTCTTC.